These 30 T cell receptor beta chains originate from one sample sequenced in a study of cytomegalovirus exposure and HLA in healthy donors. The repertoire was sequenced with immunoSEQ multiplex PCR; TCRdb's copy has only in-frame clones and lacks some. The sample holds about 360,000 clones; just over 85% are singletons and the top ten take 0.83%. Source material: PBMCs. The receptors derive from a woman under 30 in good health and CMV-seronegative.

The chain links TRBV30 to TRBJ1-2; 8 bases map to TRBD1. CDR1 is GTSNPN, CDR2 SVGIG, per germline (reference sequence). V was pared by 5 bases and J by 6 bases, with 8 bases of the junction left unmatched. This CDR3 contains 13 residues. The CDR3 coding sequence is TGTGCCTGGGTGGACAGGGAGGGGGATGGCTACACCTTC. This gives the protein CAWVDREGDGYTF.

The sample holds one count of this clone. The chain combines TRBV5-1 with TRBJ2-5; D gene uncertain. Germline V gene data show CDR1 as SGHRS and CDR2 as YFSETQ. V was clipped by 0 bases and J by 5 bases, with 5 bases between them. The CDR3 totals 12 residues. The CDR3 DNA follows: TGCGCCAGCAGCTTGGATGCGGAGACCCAGTACTTC. Translation: CASSLDAETQYF.

The chain employs TRBV4-1 and TRBJ2-7; 8 nucleotides agree with TRBD2. The V and J ends lost 0 bases and 2 bases, in that order; junction bases with no gene match: 3. The CDR3 spans 15 residues. Germline V gives CDR1 MGHRA, CDR2 YSYEKL. The DNA for the CDR3 is TGCGCCAGCAGCCAAGAAACTAGCGGTCCCTACGAGCAGTACTTC. This gives the protein CASSQETSGPYEQYF.

This sequence joins TRBV5-1 and TRBJ2-2; 8 bases are a match to TRBD2. The CDR3 covers 15 residues. The V gene end was trimmed by 7 bases and the J gene end by 0 bases; junction bases not matched to a gene: 5. Germline V gene data show CDR1 as SGHRS and CDR2 as YFSETQ. In DNA, the CDR3 is TGCGCCAGCGGACTAGCAGAATCGAACACCGGGGAGCTGTTTTTT. It yields the protein CASGLAESNTGELFF.

CDR3: CACLFRRLNTEAFF. The CDR3 nucleotides read TGTGCCTGCCTTTTTCGGAGATTGAACACTGAAGCTTTCTTT. This chain connects TRBV30 to TRBJ1-1, with unresolved D. V was cut by 6 bases and J by 0 bases, with 14 bases left in between. Germline CDR1 GTSNPN, CDR2 SVGIG (reference sequence). The CDR3 is 14 residues long.

This chain links TRBV19 with TRBJ1-1; D is unresolved. Germline-derived CDR1 and CDR2 are LNHDA and SQIVND (reference sequence). The CDR3 length is 14 residues. V lost 3 bases, J lost 1 base, and 9 bases lay in between. Here the CDR3 reads CASSIAGSNTEAFF. DNA of the CDR3: TGTGCCAGTAGTATCGCGGGATCGAACACTGAAGCTTTCTTT.

About this clone itself: This CDR3 is also generated by other DNA sequences in the sample. J is TRBJ2-1 and V is TRBV5-1, with 9 bases fitting TRBD1. The V segment lost 3 bases and the J segment 4 bases; nucleotides outside the gene matches: 5. Germline V gene lookup returns CDR1 SGHRS and CDR2 YFSETQ. This CDR3 comprises 15 residues. The CDR3 reads CASSSGTGPYNEQFF. The CDR3 DNA is TGCGCCAGCAGCTCCGGGACAGGGCCGTACAATGAGCAGTTCTTC.

The V and J genes are TRBV6-1 and TRBJ1-6; D perhaps matches TRBD1 (6 bases). Germline CDR1 is MNHNS and CDR2 is SASEGT. Trimming stripped 5 bases from V and 13 bases from J, with 15 bases between. This CDR3 contains 13 residues. CDR3 in amino acids: CASSYKQGGPLHF. The CDR3 coding sequence is TGTGCCAGCAGTTATAAACAGGGAGGGCCCCTCCACTTT.

The rearrangement links TRBV4-2 to TRBJ1-5, with 9 bases identical to TRBD1. The V and J ends lost 6 bases and 4 bases, in that order; junction bases with no gene match: 10. CDR1 is LGHNA, CDR2 YNFKEQ, per germline. The CDR3 length is 16 residues. The CDR3 sequence: CASRPDRGQGNQPQHF. CDR3 nucleotide sequence: TGTGCCAGCAGACCCGACCGTGGACAGGGGAATCAGCCCCAGCATTTT.

This chain connects TRBV7-9 to TRBJ1-4; 8 bases align to TRBD1. The CDR3 consists of 19 residues. Germline CDR1 is SEHNR and CDR2 is FQNEAQ (reference sequence). V dropped 1 base and J dropped 8; count of bases not matched to a gene: 18. CDR3 region: CASSLGPSLDREVGEKLFF. The CDR3 region has the DNA TGTGCCAGCAGCTTAGGACCCTCTCTGGACAGGGAGGTAGGAGAAAAACTGTTTTTT.

This chain links TRBV6-1 with TRBJ1-2, with D possibly being TRBD1 (6 bases). The CDR3 runs to 14 residues. Germline assignment: CDR1 MNHNS and CDR2 SASEGT. V was clipped by 5 bases and J by 2 bases, with 12 bases between them. CDR3 nucleotide sequence: TGTGCCAGCAGTATAAGGACAGAGAACTATGGCTACACCTTC. Amino acids: CASSIRTENYGYTF.

The V gene is TRBV4-2, the J gene TRBJ2-1, with a possible D match to TRBD2 (6 bases). CDR1 and CDR2 (germline): LGHNA, YNFKEQ. This CDR3 is 16 amino acids long. V was shortened by 0 bases and J by 5 bases, with 14 bases between the two germline ends. CDR3 DNA: TGTGCCAGCAGCCAAGATCGGCCGGGAGCCGACAATGAGCAGTTCTTC. It specifies CASSQDRPGADNEQFF.

This chain connects TRBV11-1 to TRBJ2-7; D is perhaps TRBD1 (6 bases). The ends were cut back, 5 bases at V and 2 bases at J, with 13 bases in the middle. Germline values: CDR1 SGHAT, CDR2 FQDESV (reference sequence). The CDR3 extends over 14 amino acids. In nucleotides, the CDR3 is TGTGCCAGCAGCATAGACAGGTTTGCCTACGAGCAGTACTTC. It translates to CASSIDRFAYEQYF.

This chain links TRBV5-4 with TRBJ2-7; TRBD1 agrees at 7 bases. Germline lookup yields CDR1 SGHNT and CDR2 YYREEE (reference sequence). The CDR3 is made up of 14 amino acids. V lost 4 bases and J lost 2; bases outside the gene matches: 6. CDR3 amino acids: CASSHRDRPYEQYF. CDR3 DNA sequence: TGTGCCAGCAGCCACCGGGACAGACCCTACGAGCAGTACTTC.

This chain links TRBV5-1 with TRBJ2-1; 7 bases are a match to TRBD2. CDR1 and CDR2 (germline): SGHRS, YFSETQ. This CDR3 is built from 15 residues. J was trimmed by 6 bases and V by 5 bases; bases with no gene match: 11. This CDR3 reads CASRIGPGGTNEQFF. CDR3 sequence (DNA): TGCGCCAGCAGGATAGGACCGGGAGGCACCAATGAGCAGTTCTTC. The full variable domain, completed using reference TRBV5-1 and TRBJ2-1, is KAGVTQTPRYLIKTRGQQVTLSCSPISGHRSVSWYQQTPGQGLQFLFEYFSETQRNKGNFPGRFSGRQFSNSRSEMNVSTLELGDSALYLCASRIGPGGTNEQFFGPGTRLTVL.

This rearrangement joins TRBV5-6 to TRBJ1-2, with a tentative D call TRBD1 (6 bases). Germline V gene lookup returns CDR1 SGHDT and CDR2 YYEEEE. CDR3 length equals 13 residues. The V gene lost 5 bases and the J gene lost 4 bases, with 12 bases spanning the gap. This CDR3 reads CASRERGSYGYTF. Written as DNA, the CDR3 is TGTGCCAGCAGAGAAAGGGGGAGCTATGGCTACACCTTC.

Notes on this clone: Other nucleotide sequences in the sample specify the same CDR3. V is TRBV27 and J is TRBJ2-1; D perhaps matches TRBD1 (7 bases). Germline CDR1 MNHEY, CDR2 SMNVEV (reference sequence). V was shortened by 4 bases and J by 7 bases, with 8 bases between the two germline ends. This CDR3 is 12 amino acids long. The CDR3 DNA is TGTGCCAGCAGTTCAGGGGGGAATGAGCAGTTCTTC. This sequence encodes CASSSGGNEQFF.

The chain recombines TRBV14 with TRBJ2-6; 9 bases line up with TRBD1. From germline, CDR1 is SGHDN and CDR2 FVKESK. V shed 1 base, J shed 0 bases, and the junction held 1 base outside the gene matches. The CDR3 is made up of 17 amino acids. The CDR3 sequence: CASSQVTGGSGANVLTF. CDR3 nucleotides: TGTGCCAGCAGCCAAGTGACAGGGGGCTCTGGGGCCAACGTCCTGACTTTC. The whole variable domain, remainder taken from reference TRBV14 and TRBJ2-6, is EAGVTQFPSHSVIEKGQTVTLRCDPISGHDNLYWYRRVMGKEIKFLLHFVKESKQDESGMPNNRFLAERTGGTYSTLKVQPAELEDSGVYFCASSQVTGGSGANVLTFGAGSRLTVL.

The chain links TRBV7-6 to TRBJ1-3, with 7 bases aligning to TRBD1. The CDR3 covers 14 residues. Germline values: CDR1 SGHVS, CDR2 FNYEAQ. The trim removed 5 bases at V and 4 bases at J, leaving 5 bases unmatched. This CDR3 is CASSARGRGNTIYF. The CDR3 DNA follows: TGTGCCAGCAGCGCGAGGGGGCGAGGAAACACCATATATTTT.

The chain employs TRBV29-1 and TRBJ2-5, with 10 bases aligning to TRBD2. V shed 5 bases and J 5 bases; nucleotides not matched to a gene: 8. The CDR3 length is 14 residues. CDR1 is SQVTM, CDR2 ANQGSEA, per germline. The CDR3 DNA reads TGCAGCGTTACAGCGGGAGGGAGGACGGAGACCCAGTACTTC. Protein sequence: CSVTAGGRTETQYF.

This chain joins TRBV27 and TRBJ2-2; a possible D gene is TRBD1 (6 bases). The germline V gene encodes CDR1 MNHEY and CDR2 SMNVEV (reference sequence). Trimming removed 4 bases at V and 6 bases at J, with 12 bases between. This CDR3 is 14 amino acids long. CDR3 in amino acids: CASSSNRVPGELFF. The DNA for the CDR3 is TGTGCCAGCAGTTCTAACAGGGTCCCCGGGGAGCTGTTTTTT.

The chain joins TRBV7-6 to TRBJ1-2; 11 bases map to TRBD1. Trimming cost V 5 bases and J 2 bases; bases outside gene matches: 19. The CDR3 totals 20 residues. Germline V gene data show CDR1 as SGHVS and CDR2 as FNYEAQ. The CDR3 is CASSAHSRTGGDLLNYGYTF. For the CDR3, the DNA is TGTGCCAGCAGCGCACATTCCCGGACAGGGGGCGACTTGTTAAACTATGGCTACACCTTC.

The chain links TRBV7-2 to TRBJ2-7; the match to TRBD2 covers 12 bases. Germline V gene data show CDR1 as SGHTA and CDR2 as FQGNSA. The CDR3 runs 15 residues. Trimming at V came to 4 bases and at J to 6 bases, leaving 7 bases not matched to a gene. As DNA, the CDR3 is TGTGCCAGCAGCTCCAGACTAGCGGGAGCTGGCGAGCAGTACTTC. Translation: CASSSRLAGAGEQYF.

This chain links TRBV6-5 with TRBJ2-7; 9 nucleotides align to TRBD2. V lost 8 bases and J lost 3; bases outside the gene matches: 11. Germline V lookup: CDR1 MNHEY, CDR2 SVGAGI. The CDR3 consists of 15 residues. This CDR3 reads CASSPAGGLDYEQYF. Written as DNA, the CDR3 is TGTGCCAGCTCCCCAGCGGGGGGTTTGGACTACGAGCAGTACTTC.

CDR3 sequence: CASKRQPNTGELFF. The CDR3, as DNA: TGTGCCAGCAAGAGACAGCCGAACACCGGGGAGCTGTTTTTT. The chain carries TRBV6-1 and TRBJ2-2; TRBD1 might be the D (5 bases). CDR3 length equals 14 residues. Germline V gene lookup returns CDR1 MNHNS and CDR2 SASEGT. V gave up 7 bases and J gave up 0 bases, with 9 bases separating them.

The count of this clone is one. This chain connects TRBV15 to TRBJ1-5, with 7 nucleotides matching TRBD1. Germline CDR1 is LNHNV and CDR2 is YYDKDF (reference sequence). The CDR3 spans 17 residues. V shed 1 base and J 3 bases; nucleotides not matched to a gene: 9. In nucleotides, the CDR3 is TGTGCCACCAGCAGAGCCGGCGAGACAGGGAACAATCAGCCCCAGCATTTT. As protein: CATSRAGETGNNQPQHF.

The V gene is TRBV2, the J gene TRBJ2-7, with a weak D call TRBD2 (7 bases). CDR1 is SNHLY and CDR2 is FYNNEI in the germline V gene. V gave up 4 bases and J gave up 6 bases, with 16 bases separating them. This CDR3 is built from 14 residues. The CDR3 bases are TGTGCCAGCAGTGCCCGGGGAGGGGGGGGCGAGCAGTACTTC. Its protein is CASSARGGGGEQYF.

V gene TRBV27 combines with J gene TRBJ1-2; the match to TRBD1 covers 8 bases. The V and J ends lost 3 bases and 3 bases, in that order; junction bases with no gene match: 9. The germline gives CDR1 MNHEY, CDR2 SMNVEV (reference sequence). This CDR3 is built from 16 residues. The CDR3 reads CASSFRGRGRDYGYTF. CDR3 sequence (DNA): TGTGCCAGCAGTTTCCGTGGCAGGGGGCGAGACTATGGCTACACCTTC.

The chain links TRBV7-9 to TRBJ2-1; 12 nucleotides agree with TRBD2. Germline trimming cut 1 base from V and 0 bases from J; bases unmatched to any gene: 1. This CDR3 comprises 17 residues. From germline, CDR1 is SEHNR and CDR2 FQNEAQ (reference sequence). For the CDR3, the DNA is TGTGCCAGCAGCTTAGGACTAGCGGGGGTCTCCTACAATGAGCAGTTCTTC. Protein product: CASSLGLAGVSYNEQFF.

The chain joins TRBV7-9 to TRBJ2-3; 12 bases map to TRBD1. The CDR3 has 16 amino acids. V shed 3 bases, J shed 3 bases, and the junction held 4 bases outside the gene matches. CDR1 and CDR2 (germline): SEHNR, FQNEAQ (reference sequence). The CDR3 spells CASSFGDRGRTDTQYF. The CDR3 bases are TGTGCCAGCAGCTTCGGGGACAGGGGGCGGACAGATACGCAGTATTTT.